This T cell receptor beta chain originates from a study of human T cells and chemical hapten exposure. In the study overall: Small volume differences among pooled libraries mainly caused per-sample TCR yield variation.

This clonotype has just a few counts. Its target is unknown. There are 15 residues in the CDR3. Trimming left V 5 bases short and J 4 bases short, with 15 bases between. CDR1 is SGHTA and CDR2 is FQGNSA in the germline V gene. Individual cDNA molecules received unique molecular identifiers in the library. In the study's own analysis: Samples ranged from about 23,224 to 690,600 TCRs, with a median of about 96,000. TCRdb passed the 5' RACE reads through MiXCR, listing each CDR3 protein once. The V and J calls, along with clone size, are taken from TCRdb and not from the paper's own processing. Of under 100,000 distinct CDR3 sequences listed, around 15% are singletons. The study, taken as a whole, reports: Among TCRs, those above 1 in 1000 frequency were unaffected by DPC sensitization.

The study extracted total RNA from unfractionated whole blood. The V gene is TRBV7-2, the J gene TRBJ1-3, with D maybe TRBD1 (6 bases). The clonotype was recovered from a female donor in good health. DNA for the CDR3: TGTGCCAGCAGCCCCCGGGGGGCGCGGGGAAACACCATATATTTT. Amino acids: CASSPRGARGNTIYF.